This T cell receptor (beta chain) appears in the sequencing data of a study of immune cell composition in non-small cell lung cancer. Whole-study results and caveats: Tumour TCR-beta clonality was not significantly tied to smoking pack-years. Top 10 clone scores and clonality were higher in squamous than adenocarcinoma. Tumour-associated clones >0.5% occurred in 33% of adenocarcinomas, less than 80% of squamous.

V lost 5 bases and J 7 bases, leaving 17 bases between the germline ends. Germline CDR1 and CDR2: PRHDT and FYEKMQ (reference sequence). The CDR3 loop spans 15 amino acids. Regarding this clone: Antigen specificity is unknown.

DNA was extracted from unsorted cell suspensions stored frozen. Profiled with immunoSEQ multiplex PCR; TCRdb holds only in-frame clones, not every one. The sample yields more than 3,000 clones, roughly 86% seen once. The source of this sequence is a human donor with non-small cell lung cancer. The chain is built from TRBV13 and TRBJ1-4; perhaps TRBD1 as D (6 bases). The sequenced sample consisted of lung tumor tissue. CDR3 DNA sequence: TGTGCCAGCAGCAATACAGGATCCAGGGGTGAAAAACTGTTTTTT. Protein sequence: CASSNTGSRGEKLFF.